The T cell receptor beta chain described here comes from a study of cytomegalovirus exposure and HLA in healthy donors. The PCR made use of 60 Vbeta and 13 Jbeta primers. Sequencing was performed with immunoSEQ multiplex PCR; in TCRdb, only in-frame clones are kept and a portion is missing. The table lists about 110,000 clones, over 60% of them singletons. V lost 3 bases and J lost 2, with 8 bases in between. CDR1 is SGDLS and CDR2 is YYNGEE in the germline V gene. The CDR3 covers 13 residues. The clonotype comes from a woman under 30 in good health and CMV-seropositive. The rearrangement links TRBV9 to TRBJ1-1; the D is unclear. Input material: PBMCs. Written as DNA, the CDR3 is TGTGCCAGCAGCGACGCAGTCAACACTGAAGCTTTCTTT. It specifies CASSDAVNTEAFF.